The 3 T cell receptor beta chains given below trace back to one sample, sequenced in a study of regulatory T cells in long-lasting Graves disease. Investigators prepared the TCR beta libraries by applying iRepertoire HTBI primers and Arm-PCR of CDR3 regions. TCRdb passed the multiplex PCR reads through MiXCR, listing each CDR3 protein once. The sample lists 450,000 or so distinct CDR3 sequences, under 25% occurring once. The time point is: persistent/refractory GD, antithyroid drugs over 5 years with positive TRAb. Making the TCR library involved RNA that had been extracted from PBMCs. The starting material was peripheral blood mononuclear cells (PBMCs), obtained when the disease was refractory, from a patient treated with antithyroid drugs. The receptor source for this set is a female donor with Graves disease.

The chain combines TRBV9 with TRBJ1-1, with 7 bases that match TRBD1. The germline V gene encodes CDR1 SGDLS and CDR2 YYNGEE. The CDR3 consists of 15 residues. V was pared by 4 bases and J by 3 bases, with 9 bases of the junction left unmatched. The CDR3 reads CASSPRPGGYTEAFF. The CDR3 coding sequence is TGTGCCAGCAGCCCCAGACCAGGGGGTTACACTGAAGCTTTCTTT.

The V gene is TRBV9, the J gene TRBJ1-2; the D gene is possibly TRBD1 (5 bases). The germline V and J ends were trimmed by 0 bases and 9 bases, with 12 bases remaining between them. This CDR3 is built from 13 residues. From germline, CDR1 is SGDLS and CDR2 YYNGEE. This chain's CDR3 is CASSVAWGGSYTF. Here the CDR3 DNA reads TGTGCCAGCAGCGTAGCTTGGGGGGGGAGCTACACCTTC. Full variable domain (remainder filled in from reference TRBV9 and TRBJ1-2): DSGVTQTPKHLITATGQRVTLRCSPRSGDLSVYWYQQSLDQGLQFLIQYYNGEERAKGNILERFSAQQFPDLHSELNLSSLELGDSALYFCASSVAWGGSYTFGSGTRLTVV.

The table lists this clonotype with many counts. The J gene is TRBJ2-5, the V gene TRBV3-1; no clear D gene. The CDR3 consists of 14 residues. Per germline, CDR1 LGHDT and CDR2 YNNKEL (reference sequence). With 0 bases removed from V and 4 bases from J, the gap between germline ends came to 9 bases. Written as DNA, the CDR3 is TGTGCCAGCAGCCAAGAGGCTAGAGGAGAGACCCAGTACTTC. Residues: CASSQEARGETQYF.